These T cell receptor beta chains were read from a single sample in a study of PD-1 blockade in classical Hodgkin lymphoma. TCRdb's table, derived via immunoSEQ multiplex PCR, lists solely in-frame clones and lacks some. The sample consists of 13,000 or so clones, 75% to 90% of them appearing once. The sample consisted of peripheral blood mononuclear cells (PBMCs), taken at baseline. These receptors were obtained from a human donor with classical Hodgkin lymphoma. Both conserved end residues are part of each CDR3. D genes are given only for firm matches. Clone size is given for some rows only: seen once, a few or many times, or a class if the clone is expanded.

TRBJ1-2 NA TRBV14 NA TGTGCCAGCAGTCCACGGTTAGCTAACTATGGCTACACCTTC CASSPRLANYGYTF
TRBJ2-2 NA TRBV5-6 NA TGTGCCAGCAGCCTTGTAGGGAGGACCGGGGAGCTGTTTTTT CASSLVGRTGELFF
TRBJ2-2 TRBD2 TRBV19 NA TGTGCCAGTAGTGACGGAGCGGGAGTTACCGGGGAGCTGTTTTTT CASSDGAGVTGELFF
TRBJ2-2 NA TRBV19 NA TGTGCCAGCACAGGAACGAACACCGGGGAGCTGTTTTTT CASTGTNTGELFF
TRBJ2-2 NA TRBV12-5 NA TGTGCTAGTGGTTTGAGGGCCACCGGGGAGCTGTTTTTT CASGLRATGELFF
TRBJ2-3 NA TRBV4-1 NA TGCGCCAGCAGCCAACCTAGCCGCACAGATACGCAGTATTTT CASSQPSRTDTQYF
TRBJ1-1 NA TRBV4-2 few TGTGCCAGCAGCCAAGATAGCGGTTCTTCGAACACTGAAGCTTTCTTT CASSQDSGSSNTEAFF
TRBJ1-1 NA TRBV5-1 NA TGCGCCAGCCGACAAACCTGGGGCACTGAAGCTTTCTTT CASRQTWGTEAFF
TRBJ2-3 NA TRBV20-1 NA TGCAGTGCGAGCGCAGATACGCAGTATTTT CSASADTQYF
TRBJ2-3 NA TRBV18 NA TGTGCCAGCTCACAGGGTACAGATACGCAGTATTTT CASSQGTDTQYF
TRBJ1-1 TRBD1 TRBV28 NA TGTGCCAGCAGTTCTAGCCTGACAGGGGTCGGGAACACTGAAGCTTTCTTT CASSSSLTGVGNTEAFF
TRBJ2-2 NA TRBV7-7 NA TGTGCTAGCAGCTTATCGAGGACCGGGGAGCTGTTTTTT CASSLSRTGELFF
TRBJ2-7 NA TRBV6-1 once TGTGCCAGCGATTTAATCCCCTACGAGCAGTACTTC CASDLIPYEQYF
TRBJ2-7 TRBD1 TRBV27 NA TGTGCCAGCAGTTTCCGGCCGTACATGGGGGGACAGGGGACCTACGAGCAGTACTTC CASSFRPYMGGQGTYEQYF
TRBJ2-3 NA TRBV27 NA TGTGCCAGCAGTCCATATCGGCCAACGCGAGGCACAGATACGCAGTATTTT CASSPYRPTRGTDTQYF
TRBJ2-3 NA TRBV18 NA TGTGCCAGCTCCCAGCGCACAGATACGCAGTATTTT CASSQRTDTQYF
TRBJ2-1 TRBD1 TRBV19 once TGTGCCAGTAGTCGAACGGGACAGGGGCTTCATGAGCAGTTCTTC CASSRTGQGLHEQFF
TRBJ1-1 NA TRBV19 NA TGTGCCAGTAGTTCCCGGGGCCCTAACACTGAAGCTTTCTTT CASSSRGPNTEAFF
TRBJ2-7 TRBD2 TRBV5-4 NA TGTGCCAGCAGCTTTACACTAGCGGGAGGTGAGCAGTACTTC CASSFTLAGGEQYF
TRBJ1-1 TRBD1 TRBV9 NA TGTGCCAGCAGCGCAGGGGGCTATATCACTGAAGCTTTCTTT CASSAGGYITEAFF
TRBJ2-3 NA TRBV15 NA TGTGCCACCAGCAGAGCGGGAGGCACAGATACGCAGTATTTT CATSRAGGTDTQYF
TRBJ2-1 NA TRBV9 NA TGTGCCAGCGGCGAAGGACGAGCCTACAATGAGCAGTTCTTC CASGEGRAYNEQFF
TRBJ1-1 NA TRBV6-1 NA TGTGCCAGCACCAAGGACTCGATAAAGACTGAAGCTTTCTTT CASTKDSIKTEAFF
TRBJ1-1 TRBD1 TRBV6-5 large TGTGCCAGCAGTTTCACAGGGGGCTGGGGAGGCACTGAAGCTTTCTTT CASSFTGGWGGTEAFF